A single sample gave rise to the 16 T cell receptor beta chains below, sequenced in a study of cytomegalovirus exposure and HLA in healthy donors. With 60 Vbeta and 13 Jbeta primers, the PCR was carried out. The protocol was immunoSEQ multiplex PCR, while the TCRdb copy is restricted to in-frame clones and leaves out a portion. Among roughly 150,000 clones listed, roughly 81% were seen once. Specimen: PBMCs. The receptors were sampled from a young man in good health and CMV-seropositive.

This rearrangement joins TRBV9 to TRBJ2-5; TRBD2 agrees at 7 bases. CDR3 size: 14 residues. Germline V gives CDR1 SGDLS, CDR2 YYNGEE. J gave up 3 bases and V 2 bases, and 4 bases lay outside the gene matches. The CDR3 DNA reads as TGTGCCAGCAGCGTGGGTCTAGCGGAAGAGACCCAGTACTTC. It encodes CASSVGLAEETQYF. The full variable domain, its missing parts supplied by reference TRBV9 and TRBJ2-5, is DSGVTQTPKHLITATGQRVTLRCSPRSGDLSVYWYQQSLDQGLQFLIQYYNGEERAKGNILERFSAQQFPDLHSELNLSSLELGDSALYFCASSVGLAEETQYFGPGTRLLVL.

The chain joins TRBV18 to TRBJ2-1; TRBD1 matches at 7 bases. This CDR3 region has 15 residues. The germline CDR1 and CDR2 sequences are KGHSH and LQKENI. Trimming took 4 bases from V and 7 from J; bases not matched to a gene: 10. The CDR3 reads CASSLEQGLRNEQFF. CDR3 coding DNA: TGTGCCAGCTCACTTGAACAGGGGCTCCGGAATGAGCAGTTCTTC.

The V and J genes are TRBV5-1 and TRBJ2-3; D perhaps matches TRBD1 (6 bases). This CDR3 comprises 14 residues. Germline V CDR1 and CDR2: SGHRS, YFSETQ. Trimming shortened V by 4 bases and J by 4 bases, and 13 bases separated the two germline ends. CDR3 sequence: CASSVLQGADTQYF. CDR3 bases: TGCGCCAGCAGCGTGTTACAGGGTGCAGATACGCAGTATTTT.

The CDR3 DNA reads TGTGCCAGCAGCACCTTCGGGACAGGGGCTCGCGAGCAGTACTTC. Residues: CASSTFGTGAREQYF. The rearrangement joins TRBV7-2 to TRBJ2-7; TRBD1 matches at 10 bases. There are 15 residues in the CDR3. The germline V gene encodes CDR1 SGHTA and CDR2 FQGNSA. V was pared by 5 bases and J by 6 bases, with 10 bases of the junction left unmatched.

The chain has TRBV5-8 and TRBJ2-1; possible D gene TRBD2, 6 bases. The CDR3 is 15 amino acids. CDR1 and CDR2 (germline): SGHTS, YDEGEE. The germline V and J ends were trimmed by 3 bases and 4 bases, with 14 bases remaining between them. The chain's CDR3 is CASSSEGRKYNEQFF. The CDR3, as DNA: TGTGCCAGCAGCTCGGAGGGACGTAAATACAATGAGCAGTTCTTC.

V is TRBV5-1 and J is TRBJ1-1, with unresolved D. There are 15 residues in the CDR3. CDR1 and CDR2 from the germline V gene are SGHRS and YFSETQ. Deletions cut 0 bases from V and 2 bases from J, with 11 bases between. The CDR3 nucleotides are TGCGCCAGCAGCTTGGGAAGGACGGGAAACACTGAAGCTTTCTTT. Protein: CASSLGRTGNTEAFF.

The genes are TRBV10-2 and TRBJ2-7, with TRBD2 matching over 10 bases. V lost 3 bases, J lost 1 base, and 3 bases stayed unmatched. Germline CDR1 WSHSY, CDR2 SAAADI. CDR3 size: 15 residues. As DNA, the CDR3 is TGCGCCAGCAGTGAACTAGCGGGATCTTCCTACGAGCAGTACTTC. Amino acid sequence: CASSELAGSSYEQYF.

This chain uses TRBV4-1 with TRBJ2-2; D is uncertain. V dropped 1 base and J dropped 3 bases, with 12 bases sitting between them. CDR1 MGHRA and CDR2 YSYEKL come from the germline V gene. The CDR3 runs 16 residues. CDR3 protein: CASSQAFLLHTGELFF. DNA of the CDR3: TGCGCCAGCAGCCAAGCTTTCCTACTACACACCGGGGAGCTGTTTTTT.

In the case of this clone: Germline and junction disagree at one end, which may indicate a read error. The sample has other DNA sequences that encode this CDR3 too. V is TRBV10-3 and J is TRBJ2-3, with D tentatively TRBD2 (7 bases). The CDR3 consists of 16 residues. Germline V gene lookup returns CDR1 ENHRY and CDR2 SYGVKD. CDR3 coding DNA: TGTGCTATCAGTGAGTCAGGTGGGGGCGGGAGAGATACGCAGTATTTT. This encodes CAISESGGGGRDTQYF.

V gene TRBV6-1 combines with J gene TRBJ1-5; D is uncertain. The CDR3 has 13 residues. V was trimmed by 7 bases and J by 9 bases, leaving 16 bases between them. Germline V gene lookup returns CDR1 MNHNS and CDR2 SASEGT. The CDR3 spells CASTLGSRLPQHF. DNA of the CDR3: TGTGCCAGCACCCTTGGCAGTCGCCTGCCCCAGCATTTT.

The chain links TRBV30 to TRBJ2-7; D may be TRBD2 (5 bases). CDR1 is GTSNPN, CDR2 SVGIG, per germline (reference sequence). V was trimmed by 0 bases and J by 0 bases, leaving 9 bases between them. The CDR3 sequence is 14 residues long. The CDR3 is CAWSVGGFSYEQYF. For the CDR3, the DNA is TGTGCCTGGAGTGTTGGCGGGTTCTCCTACGAGCAGTACTTC. Together with reference TRBV30 and TRBJ2-7, the CDR3 gives the full variable domain: SQTIHQWPATLVQPVGSPLSLECTVEGTSNPNLYWYRQAAGRGLQLLFYSVGIGQISSEVPQNLSASRPQDRQFILSSKKLLLSDSGFYLCAWSVGGFSYEQYFGPGTRLTVT.

This clone came up once. The chain joins TRBV7-9 to TRBJ2-2; 9 positions match TRBD1. The germline V gene has CDR1 SEHNR and CDR2 FQNEAQ (reference sequence). The CDR3 contains 16 residues. With V trimmed by 7 bases and J by 6 bases, 12 bases remained unmatched. The CDR3 is CASIMAGTGTAGELFF. The CDR3, as DNA: TGTGCCAGCATCATGGCCGGGACAGGGACAGCCGGGGAGCTGTTTTTT.

The chain couples TRBV2 to TRBJ1-3, with D tentatively TRBD1 (5 bases). The CDR3 loop spans 15 amino acids. With 7 bases removed from V and 0 bases from J, the gap between germline ends came to 13 bases. Germline CDR1 reads SNHLY; CDR2 reads FYNNEI. CDR3 sequence: CASKRQTYSGNTIYF. The CDR3 coding sequence is TGTGCCAGCAAACGACAGACATACTCTGGAAACACCATATATTTT.

This chain connects TRBV27 to TRBJ1-1; 9 bases are shared with TRBD1. After removal of 6 bases from V and 5 bases from J, the junction contained 4 bases not matched to a gene. This CDR3 is 13 amino acids long. Per the germline V gene, CDR1 is MNHEY and CDR2 is SMNVEV (reference sequence). This chain's CDR3 is CASSYRGPTEAFF. In nucleotides, the CDR3 is TGTGCCAGCAGCTACAGGGGGCCTACTGAAGCTTTCTTT.

The chain uses TRBV7-2 and TRBJ1-4; unclear D gene. The CDR3 runs to 16 residues. CDR1 SGHTA and CDR2 FQGNSA come from the germline V gene. Trimming took 1 base from V and 0 from J, leaving 9 bases between them. As DNA, the CDR3 is TGTGCCAGCAGCTTAGACGCGGGAACAACTAATGAAAAACTGTTTTTT. The encoded protein is CASSLDAGTTNEKLFF.

The chain is built from TRBV11-3 and TRBJ2-7, with D possibly being TRBD1 (5 bases). V was trimmed by 2 bases and J by 7 bases, leaving 15 bases between them. The CDR3 contains 14 residues. CDR1 is SGHNT, CDR2 YENEEA, per germline. Here the CDR3 DNA reads TGTGCCAGCAGCTTATTGGGGCGGCCTACGGAGCAGTACTTC. Translation gives CASSLLGRPTEQYF.